This passage covers 4 T cell receptor beta chains from one sample sequenced in a study of graft-versus-host responses after intestinal transplantation. The assay was immunoSEQ multiplex PCR, and TCRdb's table has in-frame clones only and misses some. The repertoire includes about 5,700 clones, 69% of them detected once, and over 25% sits in the top ten. Researchers processed graft tissue to release intraepithelial and lamina propria lymphocytes. Specimen: ileum tissue, collected about 300 days after intestinal transplant. These receptors were obtained from a human patient who received an intestinal transplant, so some T cells may come from the graft donor.

In its sample, this clone is medium-sized (0.01 to 0.1%). Here the CDR3 reads CASSLMGGNYGYTF. Here the CDR3 DNA reads TGTGCCAGCAGCTTGATGGGGGGAAACTATGGCTACACCTTC. The chain uses TRBV5-6 and TRBJ1-2, with D possibly matching TRBD1 (5 bases). The V and J ends lost 1 base and 2 bases respectively, with 9 bases between them. CDR1 SGHDT and CDR2 YYEEEE come from the germline V gene. The CDR3 loop spans 14 amino acids.

V and J are TRBV5-1 and TRBJ2-1; D is undetermined. There are 11 residues in the CDR3. CDR1 and CDR2 (germline): SGHRS, YFSETQ. Trimming took 2 bases from V and 3 from J, leaving 0 bases between them. The CDR3 DNA reads TGCGCCAGCAGCTTCTACAATGAGCAGTTCTTC. Amino acid sequence: CASSFYNEQFF.

This clone was detected only a few times. The chain combines TRBV28 with TRBJ1-5; TRBD1 might be the D (5 bases). V was shortened by 8 bases and J by 2 bases, with 13 bases between the two germline ends. CDR3 length: 14 residues. Per the germline V gene, CDR1 is MDHEN and CDR2 is SYDVKM. CDR3 sequence (DNA): TGTGCCAGCCTGGGACCCCGCCGCAATCAGCCCCAGCATTTT. Translation: CASLGPRRNQPQHF.

The chain recombines TRBV19 with TRBJ2-1, with D maybe TRBD1 (5 bases). The V end lost 7 bases, the J end lost 6 bases, and 10 bases lay between the germline ends. Germline V gene sequence: CDR1 LNHDA, CDR2 SQIVND (reference sequence). The CDR3 is 12 amino acids. The CDR3 region has the DNA TGTGCCAGTACCCCGGACATCAATGAGCAGTTCTTC. It translates to CASTPDINEQFF.